This T cell receptor (beta chain) was documented in a study of T cell responses to AZD1222 COVID-19 vaccine. The V end was cut by 7 bases, the J end by 7 bases, with 16 bases between. The germline CDR1 and CDR2 sequences are SGHDN and FVKESK. This CDR3 region has 13 residues. Some clones are missing from TCRdb's copy, which holds only in-frame ones; the method was immunoSEQ multiplex PCR. The sample lists 150,000 to 200,000 clones, 94% occurring once. General study results and limits: There were mostly white British donors and more females than males, and clonal diversity was possibly underestimated. Seropositive AZD1222 recipients at baseline numbered only 5 or 6.

As to this clone: Its antigen remains unidentified.

V is TRBV14 and J is TRBJ2-5, with D perhaps matching TRBD1 or TRBD2 (7 bases each). The sequence was collected from an adult in good health. Material: peripheral blood, obtained on day 0 of AZD1222 vaccination. The chain's CDR3 is CASMAQGGLTQYF. The CDR3 DNA reads as TGTGCCAGCATGGCCCAGGGGGGGCTGACCCAGTACTTC. The entire variable domain, with the rest obtained from reference TRBV14 and TRBJ2-5, is as follows: EAGVTQFPSHSVIEKGQTVTLRCDPISGHDNLYWYRRVMGKEIKFLLHFVKESKQDESGMPNNRFLAERTGGTYSTLKVQPAELEDSGVYFCASMAQGGLTQYFGPGTRLLVL.